The TCR beta chain under discussion was sequenced for a study of shared clonotypes between healthy human individuals. Per the germline V gene, CDR1 is SGHTA and CDR2 is FQGNSA. V lost 2 bases, J lost 5 bases, and 13 bases lay in between. CDR3 length: 15 amino acids. Memory CD4+ cells were the fraction left after CD45RA+ naive selection. Profiling relied on immunoSEQ multiplex PCR, and the TCRdb table lists in-frame clones only, not all of them. The sample contains about 2.3 million clones, 85% to 95% of which appear only once. The origin of this receptor is a man younger than 35 in good health. Some clones in this sample may be carry-over from other donors' samples. The material sequenced was naive CD4+ T cells from PBMCs. Subset described: CD45RA+ positively selected. V and J are TRBV7-2 and TRBJ2-1; D is possibly TRBD2 (6 bases). The CDR3 coding sequence is TGTGCCAGCAGCTTAACTTTGGCGGGAAACAATGAGCAGTTCTTC. It is translated as CASSLTLAGNNEQFF.